This is a list of T cell receptor beta chains from one sample in a study of blood T cell repertoires in COVID-19. Measured with immunoSEQ multiplex PCR; TCRdb has only the in-frame clones, and not every one. The table records about 270,000 clones, approximately 81% of them present only once. The specimen was peripheral blood. The source is a woman in her sixties with active or convalescent COVID-19. The CDR3 runs from the conserved cysteine through the conserved F or W. The D gene is left open where the match is weak. The size entry is marked missing in some rows and otherwise reads once, few, many or a size class.

>TRBV2|TRBJ2-7|NA|14|NA
TGTGCCAGCAGTGAAGGTTGGGGCCGCGACGAGCAGTACTTC
CASSEGWGRDEQYF
>TRBV29-1|TRBJ2-7|NA|14|NA
TGCAGCGTTGATTACGGTGCAGGGAAGGACGAGCAGTACTTC
CSVDYGAGKDEQYF
>TRBV3-1/TRBV3-2|TRBJ1-2|NA|16|NA
TGTGCCAGCAGCCAAAGATCGACAGGAGTTAACTATGGCTACACCTTC
CASSQRSTGVNYGYTF
>TRBV7-2|TRBJ2-2|NA|18|TRBD2
TGTGCCAGCAGCCCGCCCGGGGCGGGGGGGCCAAACACCGGGGAGCTGTTTTTT
CASSPPGAGGPNTGELFF
>TRBV30|TRBJ1-1|NA|15|NA
TGTGCCTGGATCCGACGGGGGGTCGGGAACACTGAAGCTTTCTTT
CAWIRRGVGNTEAFF
>TRBV3-1/TRBV3-2|TRBJ1-1|NA|12|TRBD1
TGTGCCAGCAGCTTCCGGGACAGTAAAGCTTTCTTT
CASSFRDSKAFF
>TRBV5-4|TRBJ2-2|once|15|TRBD1
TGTGCCAGCAGCTTGTGGGACAGACGGGCCGGGGAGCTGTTTTTT
CASSLWDRRAGELFF
>TRBV15|TRBJ2-1|NA|13|NA
TGTGCCACCAGCAGAGTTCGGGGAGATGAGCAGTTCTTC
CATSRVRGDEQFF
>TRBV10-2|TRBJ1-2|few|14|NA
TGCGCCAGCACCCATCCTGCGAAAAACTATGGCTACACCTTC
CASTHPAKNYGYTF
>TRBV29-1|TRBJ1-1|NA|14|NA
TGCAGCGTTGCAGGGCTCGATGTGGCCACTGAAGCTTTCTTT
CSVAGLDVATEAFF
>TRBV6-6|TRBJ2-1|NA|13|TRBD1
TGTGCCAGCCGTCGACAGGGGGCGGGTGAGCAGTTCTTC
CASRRQGAGEQFF
>TRBV3-1/TRBV3-2|TRBJ2-1|NA|11|NA
TGTGCCAGCAGCCAAGGGGCTGAGCAGTTCTTC
CASSQGAEQFF
>TRBV19|TRBJ2-5|NA|15|TRBD1
TGTGCCAGTAGTAGAGGACAGGGGGGCCAAGAGACCCAGTACTTC
CASSRGQGGQETQYF
>TRBV12-5|TRBJ2-2|few|19|TRBD1
TGTGCTAGTGGTTTGGTACTGGGAACAGGGGCTGGGAACACCGGGGAGCTGTTTTTT
CASGLVLGTGAGNTGELFF
>TRBV10-3|TRBJ2-1|NA|14|NA
TGTGCCATCAGTGAGTCGGGACTCGGTAATGAGCAGTTCTTC
CAISESGLGNEQFF
>TRBV7-9|TRBJ1-2|NA|15|TRBD1
TGTGCCAGCAGCCTCCTGGACAGGGGGACGAATGGCTACACCTTC
CASSLLDRGTNGYTF
>TRBV2|TRBJ2-5|NA|16|TRBD2
TGTGCCAGCAAGACCGGGACTAGCGGGGGGGCCGGGACCCAGTACTTC
CASKTGTSGGAGTQYF
>TRBV2|TRBJ1-2|NA|13|NA
TGTGCCAGCGGCCCTCTGGGCCCCTATGGCTACACCTTC
CASGPLGPYGYTF
>TRBV3-1/TRBV3-2|TRBJ1-6|NA|16|TRBD1
TGTGCCAGCAGCCAACCGGGACAGGGGTCCAATTCACCCCTCCACTTT
CASSQPGQGSNSPLHF
>TRBV5-1|TRBJ1-3|NA|18|NA
TGCGCCAGCAGAAAGGACAGCTCACCTTTCCTCGCTGGAAACACCATATATTTT
CASRKDSSPFLAGNTIYF
>TRBV27|TRBJ2-7|NA|14|NA
TGTGCCAGCAGTTTGGGGGAGGACGGCTACGAGCAGTACTTC
CASSLGEDGYEQYF
>TRBV3-1/TRBV3-2|TRBJ1-1|NA|15|NA
TGTGCCAGCAGCCAAGAGGGGGGGAGTTCTACTGAAGCTTTCTTT
CASSQEGGSSTEAFF
>TRBV5-1|TRBJ1-5|NA|14|NA
TGCGCCAGCAGCTTGACCGGGGGGAATCAGCCCCAGCATTTT
CASSLTGGNQPQHF
>TRBV2|TRBJ1-1|NA|14|NA
TGTGCCAGTGAGGATTACACGGGGGGCACTGAAGCTTTCTTT
CASEDYTGGTEAFF
>TRBV6-5|TRBJ1-6|many|15|TRBD1
TGTGCCAGCACCGAGGACAGGGACAGTAATTCACCCCTCCACTTT
CASTEDRDSNSPLHF
>TRBV19|TRBJ1-4|NA|14|NA
TGTGCCAGTAGTAGGTCTTACCGGGTGGAAAAACTGTTTTTT
CASSRSYRVEKLFF
>TRBV7-8|TRBJ1-1|NA|16|TRBD1
TGTGCCAGCAGCTCACAACCTACAGGGGGGAACACTGAAGCTTTCTTT
CASSSQPTGGNTEAFF
>TRBV19|TRBJ2-5|NA|17|TRBD2
TGTGCCAGTAGTAAGATACTAGCGGGGAGTTATCAAGAGACCCAGTACTTC
CASSKILAGSYQETQYF
>TRBV19|TRBJ1-2|few|17|NA
TGTGCCAGTAGTGCGCCGACAGACTTCTTTCGGCACTATGGCTACACCTTC
CASSAPTDFFRHYGYTF
>TRBV9|TRBJ2-3|NA|15|NA
TGTGCCAGCAGCGGAGCCTTCCCTACCACAGATACGCAGTATTTT
CASSGAFPTTDTQYF
>TRBV19|TRBJ1-2|few|14|NA
TGTGCCAGTAGTGGCCTCGGGGTAAACTATGGCTACACCTTC
CASSGLGVNYGYTF
>TRBV3-1/TRBV3-2|TRBJ2-2|NA|17|NA
TGTGCCAGCAGCCACCCCCTTGAGACAGGGAACACCGGGGAGCTGTTTTTT
CASSHPLETGNTGELFF
>TRBV4-1|TRBJ2-5|NA|16|TRBD2
TGCGCCAGCAGCATTAGCGGGGGGGCCGATATCGAGACCCAGTACTTC
CASSISGGADIETQYF
>TRBV25-1|TRBJ1-4|NA|16|NA
TGTGCCAGAGAATATAGGCGGGGGGCGGTGGGTGAAAAACTGTTTTTT
CAREYRRGAVGEKLFF
>TRBV18|TRBJ2-5|NA|15|TRBD1
TGTGCCAGCTCACCCGGACAGGGGGGAGGAGAGACCCAGTACTTC
CASSPGQGGGETQYF
>TRBV6-1|TRBJ2-5|NA|16|TRBD2
TGTGCCAGCAGTGAGGTAGCGGGGTTTCCCGGGGAGACCCAGTACTTC
CASSEVAGFPGETQYF
>TRBV7-8|TRBJ1-5|once|15|NA
TGTGCCAGCAGCTTGACCAGGGTGAGCAATCAGCCCCAGCATTTT
CASSLTRVSNQPQHF
>TRBV19|TRBJ1-5|NA|14|NA
TGTGCCAGTAGTATAGCCGAGGGTTTGCAGCCCCAGCATTTT
CASSIAEGLQPQHF
>TRBV19|TRBJ1-2|few|13|NA
TGTGCCAGTAGCCCTCTCCTAGGGGATGGCTACACCTTC
CASSPLLGDGYTF
>TRBV5-4|TRBJ2-2|NA|14|NA
TGTGCCAGCAGCTTGGATACGGGGGCCGGGGAGCTGTTTTTT
CASSLDTGAGELFF
>TRBV4-2|TRBJ1-1|NA|14|TRBD1
TGTGCCAGCAGCCAAGACGACAGGGGGTCTGAAGCTTTCTTT
CASSQDDRGSEAFF
>TRBV28|TRBJ1-2|NA|15|NA
TGTGCCAGCAGTGTAGGACCGGCAGGGCTTAGAGGCTACACCTTC
CASSVGPAGLRGYTF
>TRBV18|TRBJ2-3|NA|13|NA
TGTGCCAGCTCATCCATACACCACGATACGCAGTATTTT
CASSSIHHDTQYF
>TRBV19|TRBJ1-2|NA|16|NA
TGTGCCAGTACCTTGGACCGCCGGGGGGCTGGATATGGCTACACCTTC
CASTLDRRGAGYGYTF
>TRBV19|TRBJ2-1|many|16|TRBD1
TGTGCCAGTAGCTCACCGGGACAGGGTCCCTACAATGAGCAGTTCTTC
CASSSPGQGPYNEQFF
>TRBV18|TRBJ2-2|NA|17|TRBD1
TGTGCCAGCTCACCAGACGGCCGTCCAGGGGGTACCGGGGAGCTGTTTTTT
CASSPDGRPGGTGELFF
>TRBV7-8|TRBJ1-6|NA|12|NA
TGTGCCAGCAGCCGTCCGGATTCACCCCTCCACTTT
CASSRPDSPLHF
>TRBV6-2/TRBV6-3|TRBJ1-2|NA|14|TRBD1
TGTGCCAGCAGTTGGGACAGACTCGACTATGGCTACACCTTC
CASSWDRLDYGYTF
>TRBV7-2|TRBJ2-5|NA|12|NA
TGTGCCAGCAGCTGGGAGATCGGCCCCCAGTACTTC
CASSWEIGPQYF
>TRBV2|TRBJ2-1|NA|15|TRBD2
TGTGCCAGCAGACGACTAGCGGGGGTCTACAATGAGCAGTTCTTC
CASRRLAGVYNEQFF
>TRBV6-6|TRBJ1-1|NA|14|NA
TGTGCCAGCAGTTACCGGGGGGGCCGGACTGAAGCTTTCTTT
CASSYRGGRTEAFF